The clone carrying this T cell receptor beta chain was recorded a few times. The antigen remains unidentified. These data originate in a study of cytomegalovirus exposure and HLA in healthy donors. In the study overall: Early on, a data release was issued that held about 85 million unique TCRs from HLA-typed donors.

Study-level findings and limits: Associated with cytomegalovirus, according to the listing, were 150 to 200 TCR beta chains. A classifier reportedly called cytomegalovirus status with high sensitivity and specificity. Most TCR beta V segments were productive about 90% or about 30% of the time in an earlier analysis.

Germline V gives CDR1 GTSNPN, CDR2 SVGIG (reference sequence). V was cut by 4 bases and J by 7 bases, with 32 bases left in between. CDR3 length: 19 amino acids. The PCR ran on 60 Vbeta and 13 Jbeta primers. Sequencing was performed with immunoSEQ multiplex PCR; in TCRdb, only in-frame clones are kept and a portion is missing. The sample shows 76,000 or so clones, over 60% of them seen only once. This TCR was recovered from a woman between 40 and 55 years old in good health and CMV-seropositive. The chain carries TRBV30 and TRBJ1-5; no firm D call. Input material: PBMCs. The CDR3 region is CAWKPPLGRMGTSGQPQHF. The CDR3 DNA is TGTGCCTGGAAGCCCCCTCTTGGGAGAATGGGTACCTCGGGGCAGCCCCAGCATTTT.